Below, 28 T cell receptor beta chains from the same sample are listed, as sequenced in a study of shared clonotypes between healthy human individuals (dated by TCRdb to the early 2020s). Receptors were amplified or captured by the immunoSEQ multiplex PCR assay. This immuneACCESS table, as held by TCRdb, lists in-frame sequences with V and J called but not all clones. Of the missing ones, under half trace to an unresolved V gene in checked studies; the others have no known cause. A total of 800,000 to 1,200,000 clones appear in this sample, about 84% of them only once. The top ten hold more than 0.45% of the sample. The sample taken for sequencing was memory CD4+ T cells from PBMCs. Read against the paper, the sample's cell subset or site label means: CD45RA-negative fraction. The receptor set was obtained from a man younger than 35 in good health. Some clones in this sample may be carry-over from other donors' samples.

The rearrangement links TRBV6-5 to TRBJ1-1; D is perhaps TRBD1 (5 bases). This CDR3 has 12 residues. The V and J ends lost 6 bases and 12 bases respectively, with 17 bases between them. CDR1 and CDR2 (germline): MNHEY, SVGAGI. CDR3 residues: CASSGDGASTFF. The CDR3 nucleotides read TGTGCCAGCAGCGGGGACGGCGCCAGTACTTTCTTT.

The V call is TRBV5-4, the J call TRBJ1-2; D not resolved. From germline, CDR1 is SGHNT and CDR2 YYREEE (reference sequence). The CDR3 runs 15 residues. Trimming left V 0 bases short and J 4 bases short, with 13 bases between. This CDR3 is CASSLDAWALYGYTF. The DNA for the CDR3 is TGTGCCAGCAGCTTGGATGCCTGGGCGCTCTATGGCTACACCTTC.

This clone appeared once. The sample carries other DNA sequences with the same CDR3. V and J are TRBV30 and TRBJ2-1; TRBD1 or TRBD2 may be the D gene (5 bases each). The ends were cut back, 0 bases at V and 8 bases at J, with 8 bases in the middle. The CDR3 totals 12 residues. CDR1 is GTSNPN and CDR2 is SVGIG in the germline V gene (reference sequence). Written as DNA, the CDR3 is TGTGCCTGGAGTGTACGGGGCGATGAGCAGTTCTTC. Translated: CAWSVRGDEQFF.

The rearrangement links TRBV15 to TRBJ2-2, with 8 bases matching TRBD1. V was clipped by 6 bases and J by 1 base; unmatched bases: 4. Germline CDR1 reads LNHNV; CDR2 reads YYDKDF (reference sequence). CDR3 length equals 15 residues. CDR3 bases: TGTGCCACCAGGGTGGGACAGGAGAACACCGGGGAGCTGTTTTTT. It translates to CATRVGQENTGELFF. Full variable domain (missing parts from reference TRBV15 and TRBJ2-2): DAMVIQNPRYQVTQFGKPVTLSCSQTLNHNVMYWYQQKSSQAPKLLFHYYDKDFNNEADTPDNFQSRRPNTSFCFLDIRSPGLGDTAMYLCATRVGQENTGELFFGEGSRLTVL.

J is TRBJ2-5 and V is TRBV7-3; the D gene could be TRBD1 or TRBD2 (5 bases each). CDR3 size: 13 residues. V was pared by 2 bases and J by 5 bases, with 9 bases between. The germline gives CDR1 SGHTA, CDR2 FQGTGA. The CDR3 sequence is CASSLRWGETQYF. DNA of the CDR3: TGTGCCAGCAGCTTACGGTGGGGGGAGACCCAGTACTTC.

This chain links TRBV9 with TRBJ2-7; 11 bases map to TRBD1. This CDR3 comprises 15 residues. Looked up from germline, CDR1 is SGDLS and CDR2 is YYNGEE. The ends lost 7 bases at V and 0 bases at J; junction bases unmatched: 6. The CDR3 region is CASSYGTGGSYEQYF. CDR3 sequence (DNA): TGTGCCAGCTCCTACGGGACAGGGGGCTCCTACGAGCAGTACTTC.

CDR3 coding DNA: TGTGCCAGCGCAGGGTTAGGGTACGAGCAGTACTTC. This translates into CASAGLGYEQYF. The rearrangement links TRBV7-9 to TRBJ2-7, with D perhaps matching TRBD1 (5 bases). The CDR3 spans 12 residues. The V gene lost 8 bases and the J gene lost 4 bases, with 12 bases spanning the gap. Germline V CDR1 and CDR2: SEHNR, FQNEAQ (reference sequence).

The CDR3: CASSLTDSTDTQYF. The CDR3 nucleotides are TGTGCCAGCAGCCTGACAGACAGCACAGATACGCAGTATTTT. The gene calls are TRBV7-7 and TRBJ2-3; tentative D call: TRBD1 (5 bases). The CDR3 is made up of 14 amino acids. Germline V gene lookup returns CDR1 SSHAT and CDR2 FNYEAQ (reference sequence). V was pared by 5 bases and J by 0 bases, with 9 bases between.

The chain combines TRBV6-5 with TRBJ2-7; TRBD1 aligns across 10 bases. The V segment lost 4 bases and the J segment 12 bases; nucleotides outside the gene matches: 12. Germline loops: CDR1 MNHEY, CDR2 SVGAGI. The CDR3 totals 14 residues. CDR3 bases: TGTGCCAGCAGTTTAGCACCGGGACAGGGGATACCGTACTTC. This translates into CASSLAPGQGIPYF.

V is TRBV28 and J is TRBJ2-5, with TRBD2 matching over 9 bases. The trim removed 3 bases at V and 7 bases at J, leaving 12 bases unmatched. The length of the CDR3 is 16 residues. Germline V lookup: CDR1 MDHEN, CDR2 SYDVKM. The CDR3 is CASSLASGTHGGTQYF. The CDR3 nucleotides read TGTGCCAGCAGTTTGGCTAGCGGGACCCACGGGGGGACCCAGTACTTC.

For the CDR3, the DNA is TGTGCCAGCAGCTACTCATGGGGGGGCGATGGCTACACCTTC. Translation: CASSYSWGGDGYTF. The chain uses TRBV7-2 and TRBJ1-2; D may be TRBD1 (6 bases). The germline V gene encodes CDR1 SGHTA and CDR2 FQGNSA. This CDR3 has 14 residues. V was trimmed by 4 bases and J by 6 bases, leaving 15 bases between them.

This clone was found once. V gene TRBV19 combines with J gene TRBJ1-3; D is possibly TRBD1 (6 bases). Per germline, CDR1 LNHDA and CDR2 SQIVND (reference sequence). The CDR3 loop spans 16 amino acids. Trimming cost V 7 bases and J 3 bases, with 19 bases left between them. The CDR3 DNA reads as TGTGCCAGTACCTCCCCGAGGGGGGGACGTGGAAACACCATATATTTT. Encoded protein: CASTSPRGGRGNTIYF.

CDR3 DNA: TGTGCCAGCAGTGAGGGACAGGGGGTTAAAGCCGGGGAGCTGTTTTTT. It is translated as CASSEGQGVKAGELFF. The chain has TRBV28 and TRBJ2-2, with 11 positions matching TRBD1. This CDR3 spans 16 amino acids. CDR1 is MDHEN, CDR2 SYDVKM, per germline. The V gene end was trimmed by 5 bases and the J gene end by 6 bases; junction bases not matched to a gene: 8.

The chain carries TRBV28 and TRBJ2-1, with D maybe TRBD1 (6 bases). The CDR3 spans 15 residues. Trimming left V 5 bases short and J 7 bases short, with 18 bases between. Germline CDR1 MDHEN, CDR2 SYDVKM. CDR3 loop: CASSLRDTPGNEQFF. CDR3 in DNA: TGTGCCAGCAGTCTCCGGGACACCCCGGGGAATGAGCAGTTCTTC. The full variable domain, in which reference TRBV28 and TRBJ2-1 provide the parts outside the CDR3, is DVKVTQSSRYLVKRTGEKVFLECVQDMDHENMFWYRQDPGLGLRLIYFSYDVKMKEKGDIPEGYSVSREKKERFSLILESASTNQTSMYLCASSLRDTPGNEQFFGPGTRLTVL.

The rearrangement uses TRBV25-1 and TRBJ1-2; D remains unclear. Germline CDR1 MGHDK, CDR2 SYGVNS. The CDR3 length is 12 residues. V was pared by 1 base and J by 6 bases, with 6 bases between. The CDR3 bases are TGTGCCAGCAGTGAATGGTCCCATGGCTACACCTTC. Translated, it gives CASSEWSHGYTF.

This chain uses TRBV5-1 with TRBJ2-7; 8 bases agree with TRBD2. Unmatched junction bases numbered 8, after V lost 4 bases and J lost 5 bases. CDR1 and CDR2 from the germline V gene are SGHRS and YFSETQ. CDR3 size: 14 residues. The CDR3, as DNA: TGCGCCAGCAGCCGGAGCGGGAGTGGCAACGAGCAGTACTTC. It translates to CASSRSGSGNEQYF.

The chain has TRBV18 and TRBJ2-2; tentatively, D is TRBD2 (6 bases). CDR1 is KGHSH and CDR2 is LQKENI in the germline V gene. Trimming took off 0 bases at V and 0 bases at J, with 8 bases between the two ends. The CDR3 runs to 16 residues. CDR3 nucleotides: TGTGCCAGCTCACCACCGCGGGGTTCGAACACCGGGGAGCTGTTTTTT. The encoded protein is CASSPPRGSNTGELFF.

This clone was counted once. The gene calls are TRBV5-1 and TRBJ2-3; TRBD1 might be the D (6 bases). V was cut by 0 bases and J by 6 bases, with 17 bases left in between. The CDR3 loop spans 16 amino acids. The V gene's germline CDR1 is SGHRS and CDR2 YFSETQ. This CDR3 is CASSLGPGQYEDTQYF. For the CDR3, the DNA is TGCGCCAGCAGCTTGGGCCCTGGACAGTACGAGGATACGCAGTATTTT.

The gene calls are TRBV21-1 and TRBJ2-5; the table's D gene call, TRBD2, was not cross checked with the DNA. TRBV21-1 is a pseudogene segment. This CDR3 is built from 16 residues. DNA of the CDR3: TGTGCCAGTAATTACCTCGGGCGACGGGGGAGAGAGACCCAGTACTTC. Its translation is CASNYLGRRGRETQYF.

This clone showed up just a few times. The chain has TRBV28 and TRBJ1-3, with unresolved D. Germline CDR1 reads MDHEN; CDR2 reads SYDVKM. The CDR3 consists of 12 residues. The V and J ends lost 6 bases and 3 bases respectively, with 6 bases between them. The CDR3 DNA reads TGTGCCAGCAGGGCTGGTGGAAACACCATATATTTT. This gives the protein CASRAGGNTIYF.

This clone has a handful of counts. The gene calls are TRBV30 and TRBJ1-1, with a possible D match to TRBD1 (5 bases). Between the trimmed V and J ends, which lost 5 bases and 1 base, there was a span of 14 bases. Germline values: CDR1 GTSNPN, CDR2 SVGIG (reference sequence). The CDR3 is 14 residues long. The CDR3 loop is CAWVRDSKNTEAFF. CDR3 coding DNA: TGTGCCTGGGTACGGGACTCGAAGAACACTGAAGCTTTCTTT.

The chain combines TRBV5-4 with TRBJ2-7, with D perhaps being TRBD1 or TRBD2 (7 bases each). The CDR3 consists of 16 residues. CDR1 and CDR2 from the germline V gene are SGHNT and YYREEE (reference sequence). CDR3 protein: CAGSRGLLDGGGEQYF. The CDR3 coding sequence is TGTGCTGGAAGCAGGGGGTTACTCGATGGCGGGGGCGAGCAGTACTTC.

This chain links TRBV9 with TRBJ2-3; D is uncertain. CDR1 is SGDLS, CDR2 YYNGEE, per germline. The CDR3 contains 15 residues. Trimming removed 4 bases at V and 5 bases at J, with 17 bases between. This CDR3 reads CASSSLTKGKDTQYF. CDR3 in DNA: TGTGCCAGCAGCTCACTGACAAAGGGCAAAGATACGCAGTATTTT.

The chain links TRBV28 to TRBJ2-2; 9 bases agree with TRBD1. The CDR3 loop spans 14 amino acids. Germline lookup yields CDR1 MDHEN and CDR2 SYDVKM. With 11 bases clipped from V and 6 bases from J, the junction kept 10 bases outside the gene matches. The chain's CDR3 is CAGTGGRGAGELFF. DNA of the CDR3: TGTGCCGGAACAGGGGGCCGAGGTGCCGGGGAGCTGTTTTTT.

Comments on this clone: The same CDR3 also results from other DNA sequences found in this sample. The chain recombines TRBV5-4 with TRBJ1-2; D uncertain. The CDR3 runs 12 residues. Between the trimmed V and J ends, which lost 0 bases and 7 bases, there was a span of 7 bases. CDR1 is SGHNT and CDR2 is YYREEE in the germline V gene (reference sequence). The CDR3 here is CASSLGRVGYTF. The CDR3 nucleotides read TGTGCCAGCAGCTTGGGGCGTGTTGGCTACACCTTC.

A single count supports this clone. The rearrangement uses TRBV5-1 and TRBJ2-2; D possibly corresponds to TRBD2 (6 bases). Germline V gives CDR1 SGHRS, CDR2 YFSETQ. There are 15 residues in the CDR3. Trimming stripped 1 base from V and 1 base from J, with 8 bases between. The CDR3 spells CASSLYGGNTGELFF. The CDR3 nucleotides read TGCGCCAGCAGCTTGTACGGGGGGAACACCGGGGAGCTGTTTTTT.

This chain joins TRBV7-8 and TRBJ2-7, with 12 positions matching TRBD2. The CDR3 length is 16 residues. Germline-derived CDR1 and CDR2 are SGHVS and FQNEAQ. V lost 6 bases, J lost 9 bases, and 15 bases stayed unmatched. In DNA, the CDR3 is TGTGCCAGCAGGTCCTCCAGTCCGGCTAGCGGGAGGGCGCAGTACTTC. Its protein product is CASRSSSPASGRAQYF.

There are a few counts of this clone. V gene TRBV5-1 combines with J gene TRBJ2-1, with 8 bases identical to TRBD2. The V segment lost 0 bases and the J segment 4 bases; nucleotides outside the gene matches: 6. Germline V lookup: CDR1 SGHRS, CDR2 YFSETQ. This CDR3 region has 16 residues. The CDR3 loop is CASSLAGERGYNEQFF. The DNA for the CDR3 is TGCGCCAGCAGCTTGGCCGGGGAGCGGGGGTACAATGAGCAGTTCTTC.